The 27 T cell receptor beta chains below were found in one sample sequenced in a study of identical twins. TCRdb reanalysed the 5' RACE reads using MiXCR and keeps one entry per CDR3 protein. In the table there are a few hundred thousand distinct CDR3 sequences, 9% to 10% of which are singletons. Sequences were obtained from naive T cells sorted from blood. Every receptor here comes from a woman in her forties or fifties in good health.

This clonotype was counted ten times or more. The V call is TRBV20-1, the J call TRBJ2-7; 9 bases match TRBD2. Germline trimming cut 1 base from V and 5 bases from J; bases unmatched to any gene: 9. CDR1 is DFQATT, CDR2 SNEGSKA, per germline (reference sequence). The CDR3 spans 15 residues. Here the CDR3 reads CSARASRTSVNEQYV. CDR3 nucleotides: TGCAGTGCTAGAGCCTCGAGGACTAGCGTTAACGAGCAGTACGTC.

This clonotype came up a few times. The CDR3 bases are TGTGCCAGCACCCTCCGTGGTGATAGGGGCTCGAACACTGAAGCTTTCTTT. Translating it yields CASTLRGDRGSNTEAFF. This chain connects TRBV7-9 to TRBJ1-1, with D possibly matching TRBD1 (5 bases). Germline lookup yields CDR1 SEHNR and CDR2 FQNEAQ (reference sequence). Trimming removed 7 bases at V and 1 base at J, with 22 bases between. The CDR3 contains 17 residues.

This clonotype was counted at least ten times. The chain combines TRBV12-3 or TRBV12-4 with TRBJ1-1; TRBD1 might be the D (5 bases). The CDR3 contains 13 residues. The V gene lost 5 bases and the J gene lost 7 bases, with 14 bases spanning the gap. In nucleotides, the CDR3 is TGTGCCAGCAGTCTGGGACGGATGGTTGAAGCTTTCTTT. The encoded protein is CASSLGRMVEAFF.

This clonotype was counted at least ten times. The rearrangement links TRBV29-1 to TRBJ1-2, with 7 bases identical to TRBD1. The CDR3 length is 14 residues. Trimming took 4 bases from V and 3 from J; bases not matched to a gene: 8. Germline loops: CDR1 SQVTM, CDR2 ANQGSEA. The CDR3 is CSVVVTGIDYGYTF. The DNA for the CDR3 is TGCAGCGTTGTGGTGACAGGGATAGACTATGGCTACACCTTC.

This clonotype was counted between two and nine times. The CDR3 region has the DNA TGCAGCGTTGGGGCTTCCGGGACAGAGATTAATCAGCCCCAGCATTTT. The encoded protein is CSVGASGTEINQPQHF. V and J are TRBV29-1 and TRBJ1-5, with 7 positions matching TRBD1. The length of the CDR3 is 16 residues. In germline, CDR1 is SQVTM, CDR2 ANQGSEA. The ends lost 4 bases at V and 4 bases at J; junction bases unmatched: 13.

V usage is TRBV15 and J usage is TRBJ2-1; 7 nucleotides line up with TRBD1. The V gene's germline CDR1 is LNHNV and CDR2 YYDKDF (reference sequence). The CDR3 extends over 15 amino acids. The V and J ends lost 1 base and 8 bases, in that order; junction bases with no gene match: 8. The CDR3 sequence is CATSRVPGGTDEQFF. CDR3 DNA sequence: TGTGCCACCAGCAGAGTGCCAGGGGGAACGGATGAGCAGTTCTTC. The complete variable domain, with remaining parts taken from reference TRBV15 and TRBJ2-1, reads DAMVIQNPRYQVTQFGKPVTLSCSQTLNHNVMYWYQQKSSQAPKLLFHYYDKDFNNEADTPDNFQSRRPNTSFCFLDIRSPGLGDTAMYLCATSRVPGGTDEQFFGPGTRLTVL.

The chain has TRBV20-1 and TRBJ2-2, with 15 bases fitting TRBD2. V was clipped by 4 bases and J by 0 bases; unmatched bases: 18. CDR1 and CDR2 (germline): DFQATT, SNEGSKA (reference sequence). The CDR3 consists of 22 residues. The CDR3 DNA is TGCAGTGCTATGGGTACTTTTCGGACTAGCGGGAGGGCCGGCGCGAACACCGGGGAGCTGTTTTTT. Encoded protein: CSAMGTFRTSGRAGANTGELFF.

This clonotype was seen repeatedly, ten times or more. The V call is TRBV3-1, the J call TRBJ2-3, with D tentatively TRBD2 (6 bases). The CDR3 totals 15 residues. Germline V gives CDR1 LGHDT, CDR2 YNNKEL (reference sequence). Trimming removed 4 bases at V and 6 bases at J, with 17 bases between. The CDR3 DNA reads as TGTGCCAGCAGCCTCCCCCTCGGGAGCTCGGATACGCAGTATTTT. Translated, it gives CASSLPLGSSDTQYF.

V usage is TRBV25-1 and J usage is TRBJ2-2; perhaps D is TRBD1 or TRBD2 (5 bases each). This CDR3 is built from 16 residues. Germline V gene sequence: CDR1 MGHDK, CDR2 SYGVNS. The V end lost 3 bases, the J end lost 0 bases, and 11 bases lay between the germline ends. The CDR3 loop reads CASSDTGQPNTGELFF. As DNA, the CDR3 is TGTGCCAGCAGTGATACGGGGCAGCCGAACACCGGGGAGCTGTTTTTT.

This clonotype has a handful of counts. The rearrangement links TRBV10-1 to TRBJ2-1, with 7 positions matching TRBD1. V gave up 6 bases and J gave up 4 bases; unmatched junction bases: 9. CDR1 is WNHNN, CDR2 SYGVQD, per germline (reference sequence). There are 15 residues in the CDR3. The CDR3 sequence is CASSHRDSRYNEQFF. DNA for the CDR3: TGCGCCAGCAGCCACCGGGACAGCAGATACAATGAGCAGTTCTTC.

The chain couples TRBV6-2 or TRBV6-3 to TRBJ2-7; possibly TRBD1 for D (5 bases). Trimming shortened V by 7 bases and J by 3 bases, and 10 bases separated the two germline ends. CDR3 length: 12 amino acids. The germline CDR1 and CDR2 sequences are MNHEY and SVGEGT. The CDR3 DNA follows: TGTGCCAGCAACCGCAGGGACTACGAGCAGTACTTC. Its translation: CASNRRDYEQYF.

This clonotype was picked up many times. CDR3 protein: CAISVTANTEAFF. For the CDR3, the DNA is TGTGCCATCAGCGTGACAGCCAACACTGAAGCTTTCTTT. The chain joins TRBV10-3 to TRBJ1-1; D is perhaps TRBD1 (5 bases). CDR1 and CDR2 from the germline V gene are ENHRY and SYGVKD. The V end was cut by 6 bases, the J end by 2 bases, with 10 bases between. This CDR3 contains 13 residues.

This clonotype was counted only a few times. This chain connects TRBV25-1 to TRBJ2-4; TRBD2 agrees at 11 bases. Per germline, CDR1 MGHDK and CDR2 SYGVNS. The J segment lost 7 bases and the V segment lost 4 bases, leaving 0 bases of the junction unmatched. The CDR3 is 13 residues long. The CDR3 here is CASSGTSGNIQYF. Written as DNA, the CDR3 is TGTGCCAGCAGTGGGACTAGCGGGAACATTCAGTACTTC.

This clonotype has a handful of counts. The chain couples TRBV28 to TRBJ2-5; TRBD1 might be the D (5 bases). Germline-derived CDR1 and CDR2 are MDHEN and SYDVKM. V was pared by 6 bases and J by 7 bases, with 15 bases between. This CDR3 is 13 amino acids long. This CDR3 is CASRNSGWGTQYF. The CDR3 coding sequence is TGTGCCAGCAGAAACTCAGGGTGGGGGACCCAGTACTTC. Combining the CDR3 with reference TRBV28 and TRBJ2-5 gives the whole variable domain DVKVTQSSRYLVKRTGEKVFLECVQDMDHENMFWYRQDPGLGLRLIYFSYDVKMKEKGDIPEGYSVSREKKERFSLILESASTNQTSMYLCASRNSGWGTQYFGPGTRLLVL.

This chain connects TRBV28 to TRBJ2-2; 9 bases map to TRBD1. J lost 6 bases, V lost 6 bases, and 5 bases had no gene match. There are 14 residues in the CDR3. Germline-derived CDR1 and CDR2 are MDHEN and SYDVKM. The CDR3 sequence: CASSSQGAPGELFF. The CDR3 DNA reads TGTGCCAGCAGCTCACAGGGGGCGCCCGGGGAGCTGTTTTTT. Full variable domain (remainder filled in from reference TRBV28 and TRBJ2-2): DVKVTQSSRYLVKRTGEKVFLECVQDMDHENMFWYRQDPGLGLRLIYFSYDVKMKEKGDIPEGYSVSREKKERFSLILESASTNQTSMYLCASSSQGAPGELFFGEGSRLTVL.

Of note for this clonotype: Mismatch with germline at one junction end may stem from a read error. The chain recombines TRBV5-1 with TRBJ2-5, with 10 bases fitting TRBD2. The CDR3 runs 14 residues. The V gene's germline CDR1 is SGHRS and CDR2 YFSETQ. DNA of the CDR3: TGTGCCAGCAGCTTAGGACTAGCGGCAGAGACCCAGTACTTC. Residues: CASSLGLAAETQYF.

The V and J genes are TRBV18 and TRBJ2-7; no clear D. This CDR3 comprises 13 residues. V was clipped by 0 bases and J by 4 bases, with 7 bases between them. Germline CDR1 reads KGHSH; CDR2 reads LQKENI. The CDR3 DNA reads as TGTGCCAGCTCACCACCCACAGCTTACGAGCAGTACTTC. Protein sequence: CASSPPTAYEQYF. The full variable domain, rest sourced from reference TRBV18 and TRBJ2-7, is NAGVMQNPRHLVRRRGQEARLRCSPMKGHSHVYWYRQLPEEGLKFMVYLQKENIIDESGMPKERFSAEFPKEGPSILRIQQVVRGDSAAYFCASSPPTAYEQYFGPGTRLTVT.

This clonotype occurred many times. The DNA of the CDR3 is TGCGCCAGCAGCGTACTAGCGGGAGGACAGGAGACCCAGTACTTC. Protein: CASSVLAGGQETQYF. This chain joins TRBV5-1 and TRBJ2-5; 12 bases match TRBD2. Germline CDR1 and CDR2: SGHRS and YFSETQ. V dropped 4 bases and J dropped 5; count of bases not matched to a gene: 6. This CDR3 comprises 15 residues.

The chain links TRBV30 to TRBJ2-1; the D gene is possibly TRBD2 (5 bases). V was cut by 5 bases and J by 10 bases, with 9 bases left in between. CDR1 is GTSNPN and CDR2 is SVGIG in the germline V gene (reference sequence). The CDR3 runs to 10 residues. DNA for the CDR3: TGTGCCTGGGCCGGGAAAGAGCAGTTCTTC. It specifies CAWAGKEQFF.

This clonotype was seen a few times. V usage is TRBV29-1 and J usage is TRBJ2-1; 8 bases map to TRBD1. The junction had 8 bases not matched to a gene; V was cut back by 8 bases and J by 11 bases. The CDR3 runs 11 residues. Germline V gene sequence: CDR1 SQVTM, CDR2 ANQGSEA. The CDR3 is CSLQGAEKQFF. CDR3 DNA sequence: TGCAGCCTGCAGGGGGCAGAGAAGCAGTTCTTC.

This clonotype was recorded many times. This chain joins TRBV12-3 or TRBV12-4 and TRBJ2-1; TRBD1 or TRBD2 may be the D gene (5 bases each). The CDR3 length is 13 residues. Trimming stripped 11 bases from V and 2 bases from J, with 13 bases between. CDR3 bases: TGTGCCTCCTCTAGGGACCCCTACAATGAGCAGTTCTTC. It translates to CASSRDPYNEQFF.

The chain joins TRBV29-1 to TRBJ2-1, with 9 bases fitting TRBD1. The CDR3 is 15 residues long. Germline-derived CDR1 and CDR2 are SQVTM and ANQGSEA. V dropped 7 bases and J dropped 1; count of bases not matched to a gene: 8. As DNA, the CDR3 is TGCAGCGGGCGGGGGACAGGGTATTCCTACAATGAGCAGTTCTTC. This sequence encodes CSGRGTGYSYNEQFF.

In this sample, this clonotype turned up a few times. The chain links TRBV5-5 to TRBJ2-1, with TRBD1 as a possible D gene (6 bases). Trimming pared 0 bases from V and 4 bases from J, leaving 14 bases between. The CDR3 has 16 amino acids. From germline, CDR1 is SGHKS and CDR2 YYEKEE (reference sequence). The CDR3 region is CASSLGPYGQYNEQFF. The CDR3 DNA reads TGTGCCAGCAGCTTGGGACCCTACGGACAGTACAATGAGCAGTTCTTC. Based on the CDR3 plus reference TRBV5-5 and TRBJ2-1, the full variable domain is DAGVTQSPTHLIKTRGQQVTLRCSPISGHKSVSWYQQVLGQGPQFIFQYYEKEERGRGNFPDRFSARQFPNYSSELNVNALLLGDSALYLCASSLGPYGQYNEQFFGPGTRLTVL.

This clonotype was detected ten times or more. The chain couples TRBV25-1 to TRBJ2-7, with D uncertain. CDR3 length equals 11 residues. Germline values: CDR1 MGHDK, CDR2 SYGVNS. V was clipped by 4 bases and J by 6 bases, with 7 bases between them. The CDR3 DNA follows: TGTGCCAGCAGTGGGAAGTGCGAGCAGTACGTC. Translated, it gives CASSGKCEQYV.

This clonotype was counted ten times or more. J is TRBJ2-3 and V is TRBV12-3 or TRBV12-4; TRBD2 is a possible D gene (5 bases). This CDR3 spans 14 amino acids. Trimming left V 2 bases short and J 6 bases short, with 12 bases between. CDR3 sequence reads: CASSLISPGDTQYF. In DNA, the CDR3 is TGTGCCAGCAGTTTAATATCCCCGGGGGATACGCAGTATTTT.

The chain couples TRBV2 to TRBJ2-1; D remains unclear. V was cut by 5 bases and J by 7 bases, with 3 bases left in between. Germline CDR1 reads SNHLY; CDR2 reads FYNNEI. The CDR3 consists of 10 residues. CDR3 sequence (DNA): TGTGCCAGCAGTACTAATGAGCAGTTCTTC. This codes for CASSTNEQFF. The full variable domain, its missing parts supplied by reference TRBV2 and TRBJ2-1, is EPEVTQTPSHQVTQMGQEVILRCVPISNHLYFYWYRQILGQKVEFLVSFYNNEISEKSEIFDDQFSVERPDGSNFTLKIRSTKLEDSAMYFCASSTNEQFFGPGTRLTVL.

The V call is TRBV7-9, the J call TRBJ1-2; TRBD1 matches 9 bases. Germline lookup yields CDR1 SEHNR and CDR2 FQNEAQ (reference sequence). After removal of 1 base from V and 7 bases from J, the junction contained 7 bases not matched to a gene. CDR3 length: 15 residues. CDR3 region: CASSLVGQGSPGYTF. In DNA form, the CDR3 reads TGTGCCAGCAGCTTAGTCGGACAGGGGAGCCCTGGCTACACCTTC.